This TCR beta chain was observed in a study of T cell responses to AZD1222 COVID-19 vaccine. Background on the study: Timing groups of about 4 and about 12 weeks for second doses were pooled.

Points from the study as a whole: White British ancestry dominated among donors, who included more females, and clonal diversity was possibly underestimated. None of the repertoires were sampled until the peak T cell response had passed. CD4 TCRs linked to vaccination spanned spike, dominating at 160-218 and 743-854.

As concerns this clone: As yet, its antigen is unknown.

Produced via immunoSEQ multiplex PCR; TCRdb's table is partial and in-frame only. The table includes about 110,000 clones, roughly nine tenths detected once. Sequencing was performed on peripheral blood, taken on day 0 of AZD1222 vaccination. The receptor was isolated from an adult in good health.

CDR3 protein: CASSFGGTVEETQYF. CDR3 sequence (DNA): TGTGCCAGCAGTTTCGGTGGGACAGTAGAGGAGACCCAGTACTTC. V is TRBV28 and J is TRBJ2-5; TRBD1 matches at 7 bases. The junction had 9 bases not matched to a gene; V was cut back by 3 bases and J by 5 bases. Germline V gives CDR1 MDHEN, CDR2 SYDVKM. The CDR3 loop spans 15 amino acids.